This TCR beta chain was identified in a study of early T cells in non-severe SARS-CoV-2 infection. Background on the study: Sequencing targeted bulk RNA from unsorted whole blood, leaving chains unpaired.

For this clonotype: The antigen remains undetermined.

Study-level points and caveats: In VDJdb matching, anti-spike CD8 responses were favored while private and CD4 specificities went missing.

One entry per CDR3 protein, called by TCRdb with MiXCR from the 5' RACE reads. The table shows some 66,000 distinct CDR3 sequences, with around 9% occurring only once. The TCR sequence derives from an adult who was a healthcare worker with PCR-confirmed SARS-CoV-2 infection or an uninfected control (not recorded which). The sequenced sample was whole blood.

The CDR3 here is CASSQDRERLSSYEQYF. The CDR3 DNA is TGTGCCAGCAGCCAAGATCGAGAAAGACTCAGCTCCTACGAGCAGTACTTC. The chain is built from TRBV4-2 and TRBJ2-7; D is unclear. The CDR3 sequence is 17 residues long. Germline V lookup: CDR1 LGHNA, CDR2 YNFKEQ. V lost 0 bases and J 0 bases, leaving 15 bases between the germline ends.